This T cell receptor beta chain was retrieved from a study of tissue T cells after allogeneic stem cell transplantation. Broader study findings: The study did not identify alloreactive or antigen-specific tissue TCRs, and some clones might be persisting host cells. Shared clones across patients were few; motif clustering revealed tissue-specific shared signatures.

Sequencing of TCRbeta CDR3 at survey depth gave sequences and template counts. The repertoire was sequenced with immunoSEQ multiplex PCR; TCRdb's copy has only in-frame clones and lacks some. The repertoire consists of more than 45,000 clones, with over 70% occurring once and the leading ten covering roughly 0.55%. The CDR3 contains 14 residues. V lost 3 bases to trimming and J lost 4 bases; unmatched junction nucleotides: 3. The germline V gene has CDR1 LGHNA and CDR2 YNLKQL (reference sequence). As for this clone: Its antigen remains unidentified. Germline and genes: mouse. The read ends 1 residue early relative to the CDR3; the germline J gene fills the gap. This CDR3 is also generated by other DNA sequences in the sample.

Sequences were obtained from sorted cells pooled from one or two spleens. The gene calls are TRBV5 and TRBJ2-7, with TRBD2 matching over 10 bases. The sequence was obtained from a pool of C57BL/6 mice in good health. CDR3 DNA (partial): TGTGCCAGCAGCCAGGAGACTGGGGGGTATGAACAGTAC. It encodes CASSQETGGYEQY. The whole CDR3 sequence reads CASSQETGGYEQYF.